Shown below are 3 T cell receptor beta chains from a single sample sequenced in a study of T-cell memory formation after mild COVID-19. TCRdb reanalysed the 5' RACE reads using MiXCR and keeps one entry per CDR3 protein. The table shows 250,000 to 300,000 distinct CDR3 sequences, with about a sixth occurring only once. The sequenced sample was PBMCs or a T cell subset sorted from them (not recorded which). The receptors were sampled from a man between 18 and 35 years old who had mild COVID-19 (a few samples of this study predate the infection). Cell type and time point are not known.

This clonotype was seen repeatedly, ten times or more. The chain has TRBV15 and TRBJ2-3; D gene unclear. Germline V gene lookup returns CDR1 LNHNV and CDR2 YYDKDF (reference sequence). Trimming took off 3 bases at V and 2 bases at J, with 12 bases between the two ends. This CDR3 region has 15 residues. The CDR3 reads CATSRDPTPTDTQYF. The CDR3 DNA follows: TGTGCCACCAGCAGGGACCCAACCCCCACAGATACGCAGTATTTT.

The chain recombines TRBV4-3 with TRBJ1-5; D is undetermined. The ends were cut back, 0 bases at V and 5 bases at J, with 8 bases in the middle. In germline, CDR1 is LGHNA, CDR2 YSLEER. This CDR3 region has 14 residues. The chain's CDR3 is CASSQEKTYQPQHF. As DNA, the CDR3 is TGCGCCAGCAGCCAAGAGAAAACCTATCAGCCCCAGCATTTT.

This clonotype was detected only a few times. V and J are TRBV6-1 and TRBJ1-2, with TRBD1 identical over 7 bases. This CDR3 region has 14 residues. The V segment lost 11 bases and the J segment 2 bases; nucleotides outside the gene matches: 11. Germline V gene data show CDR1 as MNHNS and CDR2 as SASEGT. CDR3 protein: CAVPYRDSNYGYTF. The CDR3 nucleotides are TGTGCCGTCCCTTACCGGGACAGCAACTATGGCTACACCTTC.